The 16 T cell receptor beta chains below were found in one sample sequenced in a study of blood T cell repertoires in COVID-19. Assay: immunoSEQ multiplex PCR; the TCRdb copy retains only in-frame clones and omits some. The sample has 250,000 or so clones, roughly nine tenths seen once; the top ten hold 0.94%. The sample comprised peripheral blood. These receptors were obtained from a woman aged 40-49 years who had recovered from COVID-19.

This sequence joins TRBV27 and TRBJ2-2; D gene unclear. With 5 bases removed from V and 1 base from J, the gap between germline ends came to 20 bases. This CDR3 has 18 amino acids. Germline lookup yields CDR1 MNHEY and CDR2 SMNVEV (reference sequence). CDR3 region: CASSAYNSETRNTGELFF. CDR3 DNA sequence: TGTGCCAGCAGTGCATACAATTCAGAAACCAGGAACACCGGGGAGCTGTTTTTT.

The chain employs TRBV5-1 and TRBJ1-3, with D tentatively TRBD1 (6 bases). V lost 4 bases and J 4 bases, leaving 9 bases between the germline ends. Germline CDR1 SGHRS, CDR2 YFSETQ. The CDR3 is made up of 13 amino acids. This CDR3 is CASSQGNGNTIYF. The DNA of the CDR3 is TGCGCCAGCAGCCAGGGGAACGGAAACACCATATATTTT.

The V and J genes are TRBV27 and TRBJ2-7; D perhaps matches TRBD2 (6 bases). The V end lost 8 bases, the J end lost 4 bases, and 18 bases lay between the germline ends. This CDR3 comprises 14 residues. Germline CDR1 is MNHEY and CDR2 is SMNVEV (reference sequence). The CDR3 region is CASRATSQWYEQYF. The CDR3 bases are TGTGCCAGCCGGGCAACTAGCCAATGGTACGAGCAGTACTTC.

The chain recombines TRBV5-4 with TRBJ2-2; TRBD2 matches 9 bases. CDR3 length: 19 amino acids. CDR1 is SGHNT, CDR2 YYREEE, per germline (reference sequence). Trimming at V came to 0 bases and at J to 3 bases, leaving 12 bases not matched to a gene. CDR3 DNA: TGTGCCAGCAGCTTGGCTATGACTAGCGGCCGCGGGGACACCGGGGAGCTGTTTTTT. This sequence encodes CASSLAMTSGRGDTGELFF.

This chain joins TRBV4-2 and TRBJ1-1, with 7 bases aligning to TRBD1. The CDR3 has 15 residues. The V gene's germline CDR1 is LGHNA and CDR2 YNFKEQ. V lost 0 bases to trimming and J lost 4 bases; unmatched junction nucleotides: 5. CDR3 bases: TGTGCCAGCAGCCAAGATGAGGGGGCGGCCACTGAAGCTTTCTTT. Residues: CASSQDEGAATEAFF.

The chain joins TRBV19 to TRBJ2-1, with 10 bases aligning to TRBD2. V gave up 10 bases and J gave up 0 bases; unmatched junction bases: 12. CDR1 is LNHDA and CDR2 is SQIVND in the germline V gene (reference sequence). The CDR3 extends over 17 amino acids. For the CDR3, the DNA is TGTGCCACCACTCCCCGGACTAGCGGACGCTCCTACAATGAGCAGTTCTTC. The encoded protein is CATTPRTSGRSYNEQFF.

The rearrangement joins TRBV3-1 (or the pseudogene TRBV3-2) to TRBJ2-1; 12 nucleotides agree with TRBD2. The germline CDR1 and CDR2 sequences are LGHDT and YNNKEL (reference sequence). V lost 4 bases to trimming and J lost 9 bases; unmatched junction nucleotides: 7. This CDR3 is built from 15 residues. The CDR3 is CASSRRLAGEGEQFF. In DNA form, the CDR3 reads TGTGCCAGCAGCCGCCGACTAGCGGGAGAGGGTGAGCAGTTCTTC.

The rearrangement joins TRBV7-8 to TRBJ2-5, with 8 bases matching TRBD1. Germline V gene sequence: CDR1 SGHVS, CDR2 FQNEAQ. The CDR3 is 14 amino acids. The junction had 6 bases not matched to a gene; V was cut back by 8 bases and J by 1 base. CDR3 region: CASGAGTGQETQYF. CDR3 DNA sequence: TGTGCCAGCGGAGCCGGGACAGGCCAAGAGACCCAGTACTTC.

The CDR3 DNA follows: TGTGCCTGTTCCGGAGGTTTTGATAATGAGCAGTTCTTC. As protein: CACSGGFDNEQFF. This chain uses TRBV30 with TRBJ2-1, with D possibly matching TRBD2 (5 bases). Trimming took 6 bases from V and 7 from J, leaving 16 bases between them. Germline V gene sequence: CDR1 GTSNPN, CDR2 SVGIG (reference sequence). The CDR3 length is 13 residues.

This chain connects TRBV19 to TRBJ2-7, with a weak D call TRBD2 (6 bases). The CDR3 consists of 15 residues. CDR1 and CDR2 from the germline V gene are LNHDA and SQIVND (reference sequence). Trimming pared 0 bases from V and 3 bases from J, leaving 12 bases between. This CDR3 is CASSIDTAGSYEQYF. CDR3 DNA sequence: TGTGCCAGTAGTATAGATACGGCGGGAAGCTACGAGCAGTACTTC.

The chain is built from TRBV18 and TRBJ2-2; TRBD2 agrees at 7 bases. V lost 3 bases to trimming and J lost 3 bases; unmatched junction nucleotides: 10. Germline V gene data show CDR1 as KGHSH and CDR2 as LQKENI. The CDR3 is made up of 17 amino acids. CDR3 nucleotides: TGTGCCAGCTCACCCATCAAGGCTAGCGGTGACACCGGGGAGCTGTTTTTT. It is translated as CASSPIKASGDTGELFF.

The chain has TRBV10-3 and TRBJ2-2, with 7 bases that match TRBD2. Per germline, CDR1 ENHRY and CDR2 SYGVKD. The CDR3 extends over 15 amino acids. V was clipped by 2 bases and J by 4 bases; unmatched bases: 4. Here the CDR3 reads CAISEGGGSTGELFF. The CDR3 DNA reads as TGTGCCATCAGTGAGGGTGGCGGGAGCACCGGGGAGCTGTTTTTT.

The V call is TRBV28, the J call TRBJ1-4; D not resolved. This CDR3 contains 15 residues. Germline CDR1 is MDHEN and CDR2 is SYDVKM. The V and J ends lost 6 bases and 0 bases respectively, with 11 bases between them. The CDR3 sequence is CASSSETATNEKLFF. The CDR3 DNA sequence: TGTGCCAGCAGCTCAGAGACTGCAACTAATGAAAAACTGTTTTTT.

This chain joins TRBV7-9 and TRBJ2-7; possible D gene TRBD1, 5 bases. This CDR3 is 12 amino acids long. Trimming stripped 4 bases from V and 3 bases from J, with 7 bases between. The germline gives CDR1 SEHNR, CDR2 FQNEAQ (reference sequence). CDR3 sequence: CASSSQGYEQYF. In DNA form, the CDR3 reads TGTGCCAGCAGCTCGCAGGGCTACGAGCAGTACTTC.

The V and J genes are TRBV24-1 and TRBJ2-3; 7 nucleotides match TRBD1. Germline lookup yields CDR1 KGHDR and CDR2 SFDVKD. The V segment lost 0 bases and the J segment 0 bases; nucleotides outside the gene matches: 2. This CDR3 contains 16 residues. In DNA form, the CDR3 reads TGTGCCACCAGTGATTTGGGACAGGACAGCACAGATACGCAGTATTTT. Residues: CATSDLGQDSTDTQYF.

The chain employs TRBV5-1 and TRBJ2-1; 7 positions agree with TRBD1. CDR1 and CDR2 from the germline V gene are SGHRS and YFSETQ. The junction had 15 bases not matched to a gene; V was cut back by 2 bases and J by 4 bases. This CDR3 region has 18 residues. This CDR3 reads CASSFPTNDRVWYNEQFF. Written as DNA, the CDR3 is TGCGCCAGCAGCTTCCCAACCAACGACAGGGTATGGTACAATGAGCAGTTCTTC.